This T cell receptor beta chain stems from a study of blood T cells in healthy people across ages. V was cut by 4 bases and J by 2 bases, with 10 bases left in between. The CDR3 has 14 residues. Germline CDR1 LNHDA, CDR2 SQIVND (reference sequence). Around 9.4 milliliters was the volume of peripheral blood drawn from each donor. Isolation yielded PBMCs, at least 7 million per sample, in every case. Together with a sample-barcoded 5' primer, a J-beta primer mix was included in a second PCR lasting about 7 to 11 cycles. Each cDNA molecule received a tag from a template-switch adaptor that had 12 random nucleotides. MiXCR, applied by TCRdb to the 5' RACE reads, yields one record per CDR3 protein. The sample carries about 2 million distinct CDR3 sequences, roughly 50% recorded once.

This clonotype originated in a woman aged 40 to 50 in good health. The sample taken for sequencing was blood. V gene TRBV19 combines with J gene TRBJ2-3; D call uncertain. The CDR3 region is CASSNQINTDTQYF. CDR3 coding DNA: TGTGCCAGTAGTAACCAGATAAACACAGATACGCAGTATTTT.